These 19 T cell receptor beta chains share one sample of origin, sequenced in a study of vaccination and CD4 T cells after COVID-19. These receptors are not linked to any known antigen. As to treatment: approximately nine-day PBMC culture with coronavirus spike peptide pools or control peptides (ViraFEST assay). CD4+ T lymphocytes from the unexposed donor were collected before the COVID-19 pandemic (2011-2018). Cultured CD4+ T-cell DNA underwent Oncomine TCR Beta short-read sequencing. From the PCR reads, TCRdb called clonotypes with MiXCR, one entry per CDR3 protein. The repertoire holds fewer than 8,500 distinct CDR3 sequences, with just under 40% as singletons. Input material: CD4+ T cells from blood, cultured in vitro. Every receptor here comes from a human donor in good health.

CDR3 loop: CATQQGVGDYGYTF. The CDR3 region has the DNA TGTGCCACACAACAGGGGGTCGGAGACTATGGCTACACCTTC. The chain uses TRBV2 and TRBJ1-2, with 8 bases aligning to TRBD1. Germline V CDR1 and CDR2: SNHLY, FYNNEI. The J segment lost 3 bases and the V segment lost 10 bases, leaving 10 bases of the junction unmatched. The CDR3 runs to 14 residues.

This chain connects TRBV7-2 to TRBJ1-1; D unresolved. Germline-derived CDR1 and CDR2 are SGHTA and FQGNSA. This CDR3 has 13 amino acids. Trimming removed 5 bases from V and 7 bases from J, with 14 bases in between. The CDR3, as DNA: TGTGCCAGCAGCCCGGCCCAGGAGATTGAAGCTTTCTTT. It translates to CASSPAQEIEAFF.

The J gene is TRBJ2-7, the V gene TRBV28; 8 bases map to TRBD1. Germline values: CDR1 MDHEN, CDR2 SYDVKM. Trimming took 6 bases from V and 3 from J; bases not matched to a gene: 7. The CDR3 spans 14 residues. The chain's CDR3 is CASSPRTGIYEQYF. Written as DNA, the CDR3 is TGTGCCAGCAGCCCCCGGACAGGGATCTACGAGCAGTACTTC.

A single count supports this clonotype. This rearrangement joins TRBV7-9 to TRBJ1-2; 11 nucleotides align to TRBD1. V was clipped by 4 bases and J by 6 bases; unmatched bases: 10. This CDR3 has 16 residues. Per the germline V gene, CDR1 is SEHNR and CDR2 is FQNEAQ (reference sequence). The CDR3 region is CASSSDTGTGGHGYTF. For the CDR3, the DNA is TGTGCCAGCAGCTCGGATACCGGGACAGGGGGACATGGCTACACCTTC.

The rearrangement uses TRBV5-1 and TRBJ2-3; 8 nucleotides align to TRBD2. CDR3 length: 19 residues. From germline, CDR1 is SGHRS and CDR2 YFSETQ. With V trimmed by 0 bases and J by 0 bases, 12 bases remained unmatched. CDR3 nucleotide sequence: TGCGCCAGCAGCTTGGCGCGGGGGGTCAGACGACCTAGCACAGATACGCAGTATTTT. Its protein product is CASSLARGVRRPSTDTQYF.

This CDR3 reads CASSLRGRRTPTGLQPQHF. CDR3 DNA: TGTGCCAGCAGCTTAAGGGGGAGGCGTACACCGACAGGGCTTCAGCCCCAGCATTTT. The chain recombines TRBV7-9 with TRBJ1-5; TRBD1 matches 7 bases. There are 19 residues in the CDR3. The germline CDR1 and CDR2 sequences are SEHNR and FQNEAQ (reference sequence). Trimming at V came to 2 bases and at J to 6 bases, leaving 19 bases not matched to a gene.

The V and J genes are TRBV28 and TRBJ1-1, with 7 nucleotides matching TRBD1. In germline, CDR1 is MDHEN, CDR2 SYDVKM. The trim removed 1 base at V and 0 bases at J, leaving 2 bases unmatched. The CDR3 is made up of 15 amino acids. The CDR3 DNA follows: TGTGCCAGCAGTTTATCGGGACAGATGAACACTGAAGCTTTCTTT. Protein product: CASSLSGQMNTEAFF. Together with reference TRBV28 and TRBJ1-1, the CDR3 gives the full variable domain: DVKVTQSSRYLVKRTGEKVFLECVQDMDHENMFWYRQDPGLGLRLIYFSYDVKMKEKGDIPEGYSVSREKKERFSLILESASTNQTSMYLCASSLSGQMNTEAFFGQGTRLTVV.

This clonotype ranks as medium-sized. The rearrangement links TRBV29-1 to TRBJ2-7; tentative D call: TRBD1 (6 bases). The V gene's germline CDR1 is SQVTM and CDR2 ANQGSEA. The CDR3 contains 13 residues. Trimming took 5 bases from V and 7 from J, leaving 18 bases between them. CDR3 sequence (DNA): TGCAGCGTTACAAGAAGGGGGACAAGGGAGCAGTACTTC. This sequence encodes CSVTRRGTREQYF.

V usage is TRBV20-1 and J usage is TRBJ2-2; TRBD2 matches at 7 bases. The germline gives CDR1 DFQATT, CDR2 SNEGSKA (reference sequence). The CDR3 loop spans 15 amino acids. V was pared by 1 base and J by 5 bases, with 7 bases of the junction left unmatched. The chain's CDR3 is CSARGTAGTTGELFF. CDR3 in DNA: TGCAGTGCTAGAGGTACAGCGGGGACTACCGGGGAGCTGTTTTTT.

The rearrangement uses TRBV19 and TRBJ2-7; the D gene is possibly TRBD1 (6 bases). This CDR3 is built from 14 residues. Trimming cost V 3 bases and J 5 bases, with 14 bases left between them. Germline CDR1 LNHDA, CDR2 SQIVND (reference sequence). CDR3 DNA: TGTGCCAGTAGTATCCAAGGCAGGGGAGACGAGCAGTACTTC. As protein: CASSIQGRGDEQYF.

This clonotype has only a few counts. The CDR3 loop is CASIGLADLHSTDTQYF. CDR3 DNA: TGTGCCAGCATAGGACTAGCGGACCTACATAGCACAGATACGCAGTATTTT. The J gene is TRBJ2-3, the V gene TRBV2; 10 bases align to TRBD2. The CDR3 has 17 residues. Germline V CDR1 and CDR2: SNHLY, FYNNEI. Germline trimming cut 7 bases from V and 0 bases from J; bases unmatched to any gene: 10.

The chain couples TRBV7-9 to TRBJ2-7; the D gene is possibly TRBD1 (5 bases). V was trimmed by 6 bases and J by 6 bases, leaving 18 bases between them. Germline-derived CDR1 and CDR2 are SEHNR and FQNEAQ (reference sequence). This CDR3 spans 14 amino acids. CDR3 region: CASSRAAGQGEQYF. The DNA for the CDR3 is TGTGCCAGCAGTCGGGCGGCAGGGCAGGGCGAGCAGTACTTC.

The chain couples TRBV27 to TRBJ2-2; 7 bases are a match to TRBD1. The trim removed 4 bases at V and 4 bases at J, leaving 6 bases unmatched. Germline CDR1 is MNHEY and CDR2 is SMNVEV (reference sequence). The CDR3 contains 15 residues. CDR3 bases: TGTGCCAGCAGTTCCGGACAGGTGTTCACCGGGGAGCTGTTTTTT. Amino acid sequence: CASSSGQVFTGELFF.

Only a few counts were recorded for this clonotype. V is TRBV6-1 and J is TRBJ2-5, with D perhaps matching TRBD1 or TRBD2 (7 bases each). Trimming left V 8 bases short and J 5 bases short, with 30 bases between. This CDR3 contains 18 residues. Germline-derived CDR1 and CDR2 are MNHNS and SASEGT. This chain's CDR3 is CASHRRDRQGGGIETQYF. CDR3 sequence (DNA): TGTGCCAGCCATAGGAGGGACCGACAGGGAGGGGGGATCGAGACCCAGTACTTC.

This clonotype was detected only a few times. The genes are TRBV20-1 and TRBJ1-2, with D possibly TRBD1 on 6 matching bases. Per germline, CDR1 DFQATT and CDR2 SNEGSKA (reference sequence). The V end lost 1 base, the J end lost 8 bases, and 14 bases lay between the germline ends. The CDR3 is made up of 13 amino acids. CDR3 residues: CSARGGAAGGYTF. DNA of the CDR3: TGCAGTGCTAGAGGGGGGGCTGCGGGGGGCTACACCTTC.

The rearrangement uses TRBV30 and TRBJ1-2; TRBD1 is a possible D gene (5 bases). The V gene's germline CDR1 is GTSNPN and CDR2 SVGIG (reference sequence). The CDR3 is 14 residues long. The ends were cut back, 1 base at V and 4 bases at J, with 13 bases in the middle. CDR3: CAWSDYTTGYGYTF. The CDR3 nucleotides are TGTGCCTGGAGTGATTACACTACAGGCTATGGCTACACCTTC. Using reference TRBV30 and TRBJ1-2 for the parts outside the CDR3, the full variable domain is SQTIHQWPATLVQPVGSPLSLECTVEGTSNPNLYWYRQAAGRGLQLLFYSVGIGQISSEVPQNLSASRPQDRQFILSSKKLLLSDSGFYLCAWSDYTTGYGYTFGSGTRLTVV.

The chain employs TRBV30 and TRBJ1-1; weak D call: TRBD1 (6 bases). Trimming cost V 3 bases and J 5 bases, with 19 bases left between them. Looked up from germline, CDR1 is GTSNPN and CDR2 is SVGIG (reference sequence). The CDR3 covers 15 residues. The CDR3 DNA follows: TGTGCCTGGAGGGAGAAACAGGGTCCGGGGACTGAAGCTTTCTTT. Protein product: CAWREKQGPGTEAFF.

This clonotype was recorded a few times. J is TRBJ1-2 and V is TRBV12-3 or TRBV12-4; a weak D match, TRBD1 (6 bases). The CDR3 loop spans 13 amino acids. V gave up 6 bases and J gave up 7 bases, with 15 bases separating them. In DNA, the CDR3 is TGTGCCAGCAGGGACCTGGGGACATCTGGCTACACCTTC. As protein: CASRDLGTSGYTF.

The rearrangement joins TRBV20-1 to TRBJ2-1; D is ambiguous. Germline values: CDR1 DFQATT, CDR2 SNEGSKA (reference sequence). The CDR3 runs to 13 residues. Trimming took 6 bases from V and 2 from J, leaving 11 bases between them. The CDR3 DNA reads as TGCAGTGCCGCGATCCGGGCCTACAATGAGCAGTTCTTC. Translation gives CSAAIRAYNEQFF.